A selection of T cell receptor beta chains follows, all from one sample in a study of OX40 agonist ivuxolimab in advanced cancers. Sequencing used immunoSEQ multiplex PCR; TCRdb keeps in-frame clones, though not all of them. The sample has 89,000 or so clones; roughly nine tenths are singletons. Sequenced material: CD4+ or CD8+ T cells sorted from blood, taken in a trial of the OX40 agonist ivuxolimab. These receptors originate from an adult with an advanced solid tumor such as melanoma, head and neck, liver or kidney cancer. Each CDR3 is given with its conserved first and last residue. A D gene is named only where the DNA matches it firmly. A clone size is listed for some rows: how often the clone was seen (once, few, many), or a class if it is expanded.

D,size,length,J,V,DNA,CDR3
-,-,15,TRBJ1-5,TRBV21-1,TGTGCCAGCAGCTCCTGGGACGGAAGCAATCAGCCCCAGCATTTT,CASSSWDGSNQPQHF
TRBD1,-,14,TRBJ2-1,TRBV5-1,TGCGCCAGCAGCCCCGGACAGGGGAACAATGAGCAGTTCTTC,CASSPGQGNNEQFF
-,-,13,TRBJ1-1,TRBV28,TGTGCCAGCAGTTACCGGCCTGACACTGAAGCTTTCTTT,CASSYRPDTEAFF
-,-,14,TRBJ2-7,TRBV28,TGTGCCAGCAGTTTAATGGGCAGCTCCTACGAGCAGTACTTC,CASSLMGSSYEQYF
-,once,13,TRBJ2-1,TRBV9,TGTGCCAGCAGCTTAGCGTTTAGCAATGAGCAGTTCTTC,CASSLAFSNEQFF
-,-,13,TRBJ1-5,TRBV25-1,TGTGCCAGCAGTGATTCGGGGAGTGGGCCCCAGCATTTT,CASSDSGSGPQHF
-,once,15,TRBJ2-2,TRBV4-2,TGTGCCAGCAGCCAAGCCCGGGCGGGAACCGGGGAGCTGTTTTTT,CASSQARAGTGELFF
-,once,15,TRBJ1-5,TRBV6-5,TGTGCCAGCAGTTACTCCCCGGGTCCGAATCAGCCCCAGCATTTT,CASSYSPGPNQPQHF
-,-,14,TRBJ2-7,TRBV7-8,TGTGCCAGCAGAGGGGGCGCGGGAACCTACGAGCAGTACTTC,CASRGGAGTYEQYF
-,-,14,TRBJ2-1,TRBV4-3,TGCGCCAGCAGCCAAGTCCCCGGGCTGAATGAGCAGTTCTTC,CASSQVPGLNEQFF
-,-,15,TRBJ2-1,TRBV6-1,TGTGCCAGCAGTGGCCCCGGTGGTGTAAGGAATGAGCAGTTCTTC,CASSGPGGVRNEQFF
-,-,13,TRBJ2-5,TRBV6-1,TGTGCCAGCAGTGAAGGGTCTAAAGAGACCCAGTACTTC,CASSEGSKETQYF
TRBD2,-,14,TRBJ2-1,TRBV5-4,TGTGCCAGCAGCTTTGCGGGAGGGCTGAATGAGCAGTTCTTC,CASSFAGGLNEQFF
TRBD1,-,15,TRBJ2-3,TRBV28,TGTGCCAGCAGTTGGGGGACAGCTCGCACAGATACGCAGTATTTT,CASSWGTARTDTQYF
-,-,13,TRBJ2-2,TRBV6-5,TGTGCCAGCAGCTCCAAAGATGTCGGGGAGCTGTTTTTT,CASSSKDVGELFF
TRBD2,-,16,TRBJ2-1,TRBV30,TGTGCCTGGAGTTCTCTAGCGGGCTACTCCTACAATGAGCAGTTCTTC,CAWSSLAGYSYNEQFF
-,-,15,TRBJ2-1,TRBV11-2,TGTGCCAGCAGCTTAGAGTCCGGGAGAGGCTATGAGCAGTTCTTC,CASSLESGRGYEQFF
-,-,14,TRBJ2-7,TRBV28,TGTGCCAGCAGTCCTTTGTGGGGCGCGTTGGAGCAGTACTTC,CASSPLWGALEQYF
TRBD2,-,16,TRBJ2-1,TRBV2,TGTGCCAGCAGTGAAGCGGTCAGCGGGAGGGCATATGAGCAGTTCTTC,CASSEAVSGRAYEQFF
-,-,15,TRBJ1-5,TRBV15,TGTGCCACCAGCAGGACAAAGGGGGGTAATCAGCCCCAGCATTTT,CATSRTKGGNQPQHF
-,-,15,TRBJ2-1,TRBV7-9,TGTGCCAGCAGCTTAACGGAAAGCTCCTACAATGAGCAGTTCTTC,CASSLTESSYNEQFF
TRBD1,-,18,TRBJ2-2,TRBV28,TGTGCCAGCAGTTTATACCCGGACAGGGGAAATAACACCGGGGAGCTGTTTTTT,CASSLYPDRGNNTGELFF
-,-,15,TRBJ1-2,TRBV7-8,TGTGCCAGCAGCTTGGGAGCAGGGGTCTATTATGGCTACACCTTC,CASSLGAGVYYGYTF
TRBD1,-,15,TRBJ2-1,TRBV6-5,TGTGCCAGCAGCAGCGCGACAGGGGGGACGGGTGAGCAGTTCTTC,CASSSATGGTGEQFF
-,-,12,TRBJ1-2,TRBV19,TGTGCCAGTAGTATAGGCGCGGGAGGCTACACCTTC,CASSIGAGGYTF
-,-,17,TRBJ1-4,TRBV30,TGTGCCTGGAGTGACCCGACAGGTTTAAAACTAAGGGAAAAACTGTTTTTT,CAWSDPTGLKLREKLFF
TRBD1,-,12,TRBJ1-2,TRBV9,TGTGCCAGCAGCGTGGGACAGGGTGGCTACACCTTC,CASSVGQGGYTF
-,-,14,TRBJ2-1,TRBV9,TGTGCCAGCAACCCGCTTTCCGGGAACTCTGAGCAGTTCTTC,CASNPLSGNSEQFF
-,-,13,TRBJ1-4,TRBV4-3,TGCGCCAGCAGCCAAGATTCTGTTGAAAAACTGTTTTTT,CASSQDSVEKLFF
-,-,14,TRBJ1-1,TRBV30,TGTGCCTGGAGGGCCCGGGATCAGGCCACTGAAGCTTTCTTT,CAWRARDQATEAFF